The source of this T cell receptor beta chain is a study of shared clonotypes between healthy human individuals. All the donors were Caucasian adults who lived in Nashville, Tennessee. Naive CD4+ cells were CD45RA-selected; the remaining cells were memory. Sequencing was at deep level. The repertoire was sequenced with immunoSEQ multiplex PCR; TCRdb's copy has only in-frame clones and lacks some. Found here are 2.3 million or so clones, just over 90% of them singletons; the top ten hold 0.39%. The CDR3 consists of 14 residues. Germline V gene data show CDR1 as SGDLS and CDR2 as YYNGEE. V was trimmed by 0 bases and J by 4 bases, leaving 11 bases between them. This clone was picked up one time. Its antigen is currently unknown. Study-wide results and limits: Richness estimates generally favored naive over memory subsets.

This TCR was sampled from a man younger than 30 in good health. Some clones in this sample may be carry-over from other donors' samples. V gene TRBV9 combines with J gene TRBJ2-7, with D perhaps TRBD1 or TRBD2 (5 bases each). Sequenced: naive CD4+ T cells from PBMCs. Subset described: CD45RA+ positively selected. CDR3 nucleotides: TGTGCCAGCAGCGTAGCGGGAAAGGGGTACGAGCAGTACTTC. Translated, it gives CASSVAGKGYEQYF.